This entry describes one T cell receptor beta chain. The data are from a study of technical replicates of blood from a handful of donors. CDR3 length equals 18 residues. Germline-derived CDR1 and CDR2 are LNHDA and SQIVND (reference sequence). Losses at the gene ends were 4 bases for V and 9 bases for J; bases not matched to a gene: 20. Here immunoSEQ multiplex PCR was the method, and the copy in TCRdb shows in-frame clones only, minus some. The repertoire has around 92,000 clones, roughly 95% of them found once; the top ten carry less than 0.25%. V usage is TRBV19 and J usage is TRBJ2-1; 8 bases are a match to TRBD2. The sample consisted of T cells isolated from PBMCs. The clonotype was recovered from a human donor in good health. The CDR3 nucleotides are TGTGCCAGTAGTACCCCCCCTGAGGCTAGCGGGTTTATAGTTGAGCAGTTCTTC. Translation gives CASSTPPEASGFIVEQFF. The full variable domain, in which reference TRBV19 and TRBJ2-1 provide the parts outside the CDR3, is DGGITQSPKYLFRKEGQNVTLSCEQNLNHDAMYWYRQDPGQGLRLIYYSQIVNDFQKGDIAEGYSVSREKKESFPLTVTSAQKNPTAFYLCASSTPPEASGFIVEQFFGPGTRLTVL.